These 30 T cell receptor beta chains were all obtained from the same sample, sequenced in a study of cytotoxic CD8 clonotypes in ibrutinib-treated CLL. Produced via immunoSEQ multiplex PCR; TCRdb's table is partial and in-frame only. The sample has around 200,000 clones; 65% to 80% are singletons. The sample consisted of PBMCs, taken after 12 months of ibrutinib treatment. The origin of the receptors is a human donor with chronic lymphocytic leukemia.

This chain connects TRBV29-1 to TRBJ2-7, with a tentative D call TRBD1 (6 bases). CDR1 and CDR2 (germline): SQVTM, ANQGSEA. V was cut by 8 bases and J by 4 bases, with 21 bases left in between. CDR3 length equals 14 residues. For the CDR3, the DNA is TGCAGCCCCGCCCAAGGACAGCACTTATACGAGCAGTACTTC. Encoded protein: CSPAQGQHLYEQYF.

This chain joins TRBV6-5 and TRBJ2-7; D call uncertain. Per the germline V gene, CDR1 is MNHEY and CDR2 is SVGAGI. The CDR3 has 16 residues. V lost 0 bases to trimming and J lost 4 bases, with 16 bases between them. The chain's CDR3 is CASSYSFSVAEYEQYF. CDR3 nucleotides: TGTGCCAGCAGTTACTCCTTCTCCGTGGCAGAATACGAGCAGTACTTC.

V is TRBV30 and J is TRBJ1-1; no clear D. The CDR3 totals 13 residues. Trimming stripped 0 bases from V and 5 bases from J, with 10 bases between. CDR1 GTSNPN and CDR2 SVGIG come from the germline V gene (reference sequence). The CDR3 spells CAWSVTERTEAFF. For the CDR3, the DNA is TGTGCCTGGAGTGTCACCGAGCGAACTGAAGCTTTCTTT.

This chain connects TRBV27 to TRBJ1-5, with 12 bases fitting TRBD1. This CDR3 comprises 16 residues. Trimming at V came to 2 bases and at J to 6 bases, leaving 5 bases not matched to a gene. Germline CDR1 and CDR2: MNHEY and SMNVEV (reference sequence). CDR3 sequence (DNA): TGTGCCAGCAGTTTAGAGGGACAGGGGGCAGGTCAGCCCCAGCATTTT. Protein product: CASSLEGQGAGQPQHF.

This rearrangement joins TRBV2 to TRBJ2-3, with 7 bases identical to TRBD1. V shed 9 bases, J shed 0 bases, and the junction held 9 bases outside the gene matches. CDR3 length equals 15 residues. The germline V gene has CDR1 SNHLY and CDR2 FYNNEI. CDR3 sequence (DNA): TGTGCCAGGTCCCCCGGGACAGCTAGCACAGATACGCAGTATTTT. It codes for CARSPGTASTDTQYF.

CDR3 bases: TGTGCCAGCAGCTTAGCCACATCCTACGATGGCTACACCTTC. Protein: CASSLATSYDGYTF. The V gene is TRBV13, the J gene TRBJ1-2; no reliable D call. V was cut by 1 base and J by 6 bases, with 12 bases left in between. CDR1 PRHDT and CDR2 FYEKMQ come from the germline V gene (reference sequence). There are 14 residues in the CDR3. Combining the CDR3 with reference TRBV13 and TRBJ1-2 gives the whole variable domain AAGVIQSPRHLIKEKRETATLKCYPIPRHDTVYWYQQGPGQDPQFLISFYEKMQSDKGSIPDRFSAQQFSDYHSELNMSSLELGDSALYFCASSLATSYDGYTFGSGTRLTVV.

This CDR3 is CASSGTAISYNEQFF. CDR3 DNA: TGTGCCAGCTCCGGGACCGCCATCTCCTACAATGAGCAGTTCTTC. The chain joins TRBV27 to TRBJ2-1; D is possibly TRBD1 or TRBD2 (5 bases each). Germline loops: CDR1 MNHEY, CDR2 SMNVEV (reference sequence). Between the trimmed V and J ends, which lost 8 bases and 0 bases, there was a span of 14 bases. The CDR3 loop spans 15 amino acids.

The rearrangement uses TRBV28 and TRBJ2-5; TRBD1 agrees at 7 bases. Germline lookup yields CDR1 MDHEN and CDR2 SYDVKM. The CDR3 runs to 15 residues. V trimming: 4 bases; J trimming: 4 bases; junction bases outside the gene matches: 9. CDR3 nucleotides: TGTGCCAGCAGTTATTACGGGACAGTCAGAGAGACCCAGTACTTC. As protein: CASSYYGTVRETQYF.

The J gene is TRBJ1-1, the V gene TRBV28; D perhaps matches TRBD1 (5 bases). Germline values: CDR1 MDHEN, CDR2 SYDVKM. The V gene lost 4 bases and the J gene lost 1 base, with 13 bases spanning the gap. CDR3 length equals 15 residues. CDR3 nucleotides: TGTGCCAGCAGTTCCGCGGGGGGGACGAACACTGAAGCTTTCTTT. This encodes CASSSAGGTNTEAFF.

The genes are TRBV7-6 and TRBJ1-3; D may be TRBD1 (5 bases). Germline V gene sequence: CDR1 SGHVS, CDR2 FNYEAQ. Trimming left V 5 bases short and J 0 bases short, with 11 bases between. CDR3 length: 15 residues. The CDR3 sequence: CASSIQTVSGNTIYF. The CDR3 DNA is TGTGCCAGCAGCATCCAGACAGTCTCTGGAAACACCATATATTTT. Full variable domain (outside the CDR3, taken from reference TRBV7-6 and TRBJ1-3): GAGVSQSPRYKVTKRGQDVALRCDPISGHVSLYWYRQALGQGPEFLTYFNYEAQQDKSGLPNDRFSAERPEGSISTLTIQRTEQRDSAMYRCASSIQTVSGNTIYFGEGSWLTVV.

V usage is TRBV19 and J usage is TRBJ1-3, with a tentative D call TRBD1 (5 bases). The V end lost 5 bases, the J end lost 4 bases, and 21 bases lay between the germline ends. Germline CDR1 and CDR2: LNHDA and SQIVND (reference sequence). CDR3 length equals 17 residues. The CDR3 bases are TGTGCCAGTAGTGGAGCGTTTTACAGGAGCCAAGGAAACACCATATATTTT. Protein sequence: CASSGAFYRSQGNTIYF.

V is TRBV19 and J is TRBJ1-2; maybe TRBD1 (6 bases). V lost 5 bases, J lost 1 base, and 14 bases lay in between. In germline, CDR1 is LNHDA, CDR2 SQIVND (reference sequence). This CDR3 comprises 15 residues. DNA of the CDR3: TGTGCCAGTAGTTCACAGGGAAAGGGTAACTATGGCTACACCTTC. Translation: CASSSQGKGNYGYTF. Full variable domain (rest looked up from reference TRBV19 and TRBJ1-2): DGGITQSPKYLFRKEGQNVTLSCEQNLNHDAMYWYRQDPGQGLRLIYYSQIVNDFQKGDIAEGYSVSREKKESFPLTVTSAQKNPTAFYLCASSSQGKGNYGYTFGSGTRLTVV.

This clone was seen more than once but under ten times. The chain uses TRBV6-6 and TRBJ1-2, with D maybe TRBD1 (6 bases). In germline, CDR1 is MNHNY, CDR2 SVGAGI (reference sequence). The CDR3 is 15 amino acids. Between the trimmed V and J ends, which lost 6 bases and 0 bases, there was a span of 14 bases. The CDR3 region is CASRDSGEANYGYTF. As DNA, the CDR3 is TGTGCCAGCAGGGACAGCGGCGAAGCTAACTATGGCTACACCTTC.

With regard to this clone: Other DNA sequences in this sample translate to the same CDR3. This chain uses TRBV5-1 with TRBJ2-5, with a weak D call TRBD1 (5 bases). V dropped 4 bases and J dropped 10 bases, with 11 bases sitting between them. The CDR3 has 11 amino acids. Germline CDR1 reads SGHRS; CDR2 reads YFSETQ. This CDR3 is CASSPGQGQYF. The CDR3 region has the DNA TGCGCCAGCAGCCCCGGTCAGGGCCAGTACTTC.

The V and J genes are TRBV6-6 and TRBJ2-5; D is perhaps TRBD1 (7 bases). Looked up from germline, CDR1 is MNHNY and CDR2 is SVGAGI (reference sequence). This CDR3 has 14 residues. V was pared by 6 bases and J by 2 bases, with 13 bases between. The CDR3 DNA sequence: TGTGCCAGCAGATACAGGGGAGGTCAAGAGACCCAGTACTTC. It is translated as CASRYRGGQETQYF.

DNA for the CDR3: TGCGCCATGAACAGGGGGGCCTACGAGCAGTACTTC. Encoded protein: CAMNRGAYEQYF. V and J are TRBV10-1 and TRBJ2-7; 8 bases line up with TRBD1. The CDR3 spans 12 residues. V shed 10 bases, J shed 2 bases, and the junction held 4 bases outside the gene matches. Germline-derived CDR1 and CDR2 are WNHNN and SYGVQD (reference sequence).

This clone occurred a few times. V and J are TRBV5-1 and TRBJ2-1; TRBD2 might be the D (5 bases). The CDR3 runs to 15 residues. The V end was cut by 4 bases, the J end by 1 base, with 12 bases between. Germline V gene sequence: CDR1 SGHRS, CDR2 YFSETQ. Written as DNA, the CDR3 is TGCGCCAGCAGCCCCTTCGGGGAGTCCTACAATGAGCAGTTCTTC. The encoded protein is CASSPFGESYNEQFF.

This clone was picked up a small number of times. One end of the junction fails to match germline, which may point to a read error. This chain joins TRBV6-1 and TRBJ1-5; TRBD1 matches at 7 bases. This CDR3 contains 14 residues. CDR1 is MNHNS, CDR2 SASEGT, per germline. The CDR3 DNA is TGTGCCAGCAGTCTACTCGGACAGGCTCAGGCCCAGCATTTT. This gives the protein CASSLLGQAQAQHF.

The table lists this clone with a few counts. This chain connects TRBV27 to TRBJ2-3; D call uncertain. Per germline, CDR1 MNHEY and CDR2 SMNVEV (reference sequence). The V end was cut by 5 bases, the J end by 2 bases, with 11 bases between. This CDR3 comprises 14 residues. For the CDR3, the DNA is TGTGCCAGCAGTCCTTTGGCGGTCACAGATACGCAGTATTTT. Amino acid sequence: CASSPLAVTDTQYF.

V is TRBV7-9 and J is TRBJ1-1; D remains ambiguous. In germline, CDR1 is SEHNR, CDR2 FQNEAQ (reference sequence). With 5 bases removed from V and 3 bases from J, the gap between germline ends came to 13 bases. The CDR3 has 14 residues. The CDR3 sequence is CASSNLTRHTEAFF. The CDR3 region has the DNA TGTGCCAGCAGCAACTTGACGAGACACACTGAAGCTTTCTTT.

This clone showed up just once. The chain links TRBV29-1 to TRBJ1-2; D may be TRBD1 (6 bases). The germline V and J ends were trimmed by 7 bases and 5 bases, with 20 bases remaining between them. The CDR3 sequence is 14 residues long. CDR1 SQVTM and CDR2 ANQGSEA come from the germline V gene. The CDR3 nucleotides are TGCAGCGCCCGAAGACAGGTTCTGAGGTATGGCTACACCTTC. This codes for CSARRQVLRYGYTF.

This chain joins TRBV28 and TRBJ2-7; D gene unclear. Trimming took 6 bases from V and 3 from J, leaving 9 bases between them. Germline loops: CDR1 MDHEN, CDR2 SYDVKM. The CDR3 totals 12 residues. CDR3 nucleotide sequence: TGTGCCAGCAGCCGCCGTTTCTACGAGCAGTACTTC. Its protein is CASSRRFYEQYF.

This chain links TRBV5-4 with TRBJ1-1; D remains unclear. The germline gives CDR1 SGHNT, CDR2 YYREEE (reference sequence). The CDR3 is 13 amino acids. The V and J ends lost 1 base and 1 base respectively, with 5 bases between them. The CDR3 DNA sequence: TGTGCCAGCAGCTTGCTGGCGAACACTGAAGCTTTCTTT. This encodes CASSLLANTEAFF.

The genes are TRBV10-3 and TRBJ1-2; 9 nucleotides align to TRBD1. V dropped 2 bases and J dropped 7; count of bases not matched to a gene: 5. The germline CDR1 and CDR2 sequences are ENHRY and SYGVKD. The CDR3 contains 14 residues. This CDR3 is CAISEGTGGFGYTF. As DNA, the CDR3 is TGTGCCATCAGTGAGGGCACAGGGGGCTTTGGCTACACCTTC.

In this sample, this clone turned up once. The gene calls are TRBV19 and TRBJ1-2, with no clear D. Deletions cut 7 bases from V and 2 bases from J, with 5 bases between. Looked up from germline, CDR1 is LNHDA and CDR2 is SQIVND (reference sequence). The CDR3 is made up of 11 amino acids. CDR3 sequence reads: CASNSNYGYTF. The CDR3 DNA sequence: TGTGCCAGTAACAGCAACTATGGCTACACCTTC.

This rearrangement joins TRBV18 to TRBJ1-5; perhaps TRBD1 as D (6 bases). The length of the CDR3 is 16 residues. Per the germline V gene, CDR1 is KGHSH and CDR2 is LQKENI. Trimming took 3 bases from V and 4 from J, leaving 16 bases between them. The CDR3 DNA is TGTGCCAGCTCACCGGACAGCTTTCGAGGGAATCAGCCCCAGCATTTT. Translating it yields CASSPDSFRGNQPQHF.

The chain has TRBV7-2 and TRBJ2-1; TRBD2 matches 7 bases. The length of the CDR3 is 17 residues. V shed 1 base, J shed 6 bases, and the junction held 12 bases outside the gene matches. The germline CDR1 and CDR2 sequences are SGHTA and FQGNSA. CDR3 bases: TGTGCCAGCAGCTTAGTATTTCGGGCGGGAGTAGGCAATGAGCAGTTCTTC. Amino acids: CASSLVFRAGVGNEQFF.

V usage is TRBV5-1 and J usage is TRBJ1-1, with D possibly TRBD1 on 6 matching bases. The CDR3 runs 14 residues. Trimming shortened V by 4 bases and J by 4 bases, and 14 bases separated the two germline ends. Germline V gives CDR1 SGHRS, CDR2 YFSETQ. For the CDR3, the DNA is TGCGCCAGCAGCGATACAGGGTCGGTCACTGAAGCTTTCTTT. It translates to CASSDTGSVTEAFF.

The chain links TRBV25-1 to TRBJ1-1, with TRBD1 identical over 7 bases. The CDR3 runs 16 residues. CDR1 is MGHDK, CDR2 SYGVNS, per germline. The ends lost 1 base at V and 1 base at J; junction bases unmatched: 6. DNA of the CDR3: TGTGCCAGCAGTGAATCGGACAGGTATAGGAACACTGAAGCTTTCTTT. This codes for CASSESDRYRNTEAFF.

V and J are TRBV10-3 and TRBJ2-3; 8 bases are a match to TRBD1. The CDR3 extends over 17 amino acids. Per the germline V gene, CDR1 is ENHRY and CDR2 is SYGVKD. Germline trimming cut 0 bases from V and 3 bases from J; bases unmatched to any gene: 8. The CDR3 sequence is CAISESATGGRTDTQYF. In DNA form, the CDR3 reads TGTGCCATCAGTGAGTCGGCCACAGGGGGAAGGACAGATACGCAGTATTTT.